This T cell receptor beta chain was captured by sequencing in a study of blood T cells in healthy people across ages. Study observations and caveats: A greater number of naive CD4+ cells and higher diversity distinguished long-lived donors from aged donors.

In its sample, this clonotype was seen a few times. The antigen remains unidentified. Germline V CDR1 and CDR2: SGHDT, YYEEEE. Trimming cost V 4 bases and J 2 bases; bases outside gene matches: 5. There are 14 residues in the CDR3. Alongside a J-beta primer mix, a sample-barcoded 5' primer served in a second PCR lasting about 7 to 11 cycles. Every cDNA molecule bore a tag from a template-switch adaptor containing 12 random nucleotides. One entry per CDR3 protein results from TCRdb running MiXCR on the 5' RACE reads. Of under 1,100,000 distinct CDR3 sequences in the sample, around 27% were seen once. Another study also made use of these data, one on T cells of mothers and their children. That work contributes: A few healthy Caucasian mothers and their six children were the donors. At about 1.4 ug per 15 ul, all of the extracted RNA went into cDNA synthesis.

This chain joins TRBV5-6 and TRBJ1-2; 7 bases agree with TRBD1. This clonotype was obtained from a girl aged 2-10 years in good health. The specimen sequenced was blood. The CDR3 is CASSETGQNYGYTF. The CDR3 region has the DNA TGTGCCAGCAGCGAAACGGGACAGAACTATGGCTACACCTTC.